The next 15 T cell receptor beta chains were all read from a single sample in a study of blood T cell repertoires in COVID-19. Only in-frame clones appear in the TCRdb table, and some are missing; sequencing was by immunoSEQ multiplex PCR. This table has tens of thousands of clones, around 84% appearing once. The sample comprised peripheral blood. All receptors derive from a human donor with acute or convalescent COVID-19. The donor label of this sample is uncertain.

The rearrangement joins TRBV3-1 (or the pseudogene TRBV3-2) to TRBJ1-2; D uncertain. The CDR3 runs 13 residues. V was trimmed by 3 bases and J by 5 bases, leaving 10 bases between them. The germline V gene encodes CDR1 LGHDT and CDR2 YNNKEL (reference sequence). For the CDR3, the DNA is TGTGCCAGCAGCCAGTCGTCGGGTTATGGCTACACCTTC. Residues: CASSQSSGYGYTF.

This clone came up once. The J gene is TRBJ1-6, the V gene TRBV4-3, with TRBD1 identical over 8 bases. The CDR3 length is 16 residues. Per germline, CDR1 LGHNA and CDR2 YSLEER. V gave up 0 bases and J gave up 8 bases; unmatched junction bases: 6. Here the CDR3 DNA reads TGCGCCAGCAGCCAAGATTTTGACAGGGGTTATTCACCCCTCCACTTT. This gives the protein CASSQDFDRGYSPLHF.

The chain has TRBV9 and TRBJ1-5; D is unclear. Trimming removed 0 bases from V and 6 bases from J, with 10 bases in between. The CDR3 extends over 14 amino acids. CDR1 and CDR2 from the germline V gene are SGDLS and YYNGEE. The CDR3 sequence: CASSVEAGGQPQHF. DNA for the CDR3: TGTGCCAGCAGCGTAGAGGCGGGAGGTCAGCCCCAGCATTTT.

This chain joins TRBV19 and TRBJ2-3; TRBD1 aligns across 7 bases. The germline CDR1 and CDR2 sequences are LNHDA and SQIVND (reference sequence). The CDR3 covers 14 residues. Trimming cost V 5 bases and J 5 bases; bases outside gene matches: 7. This chain's CDR3 is CASSSTGIIDTQYF. The CDR3 coding sequence is TGTGCCAGTAGTTCGACAGGGATAATAGATACGCAGTATTTT.

The CDR3 sequence is CASSDRQYNQPQHF. The CDR3 nucleotides read TGTGCCAGCAGTGACAGACAGTATAATCAGCCCCAGCATTTT. The chain carries TRBV2 and TRBJ1-5; tentative D call: TRBD1 (5 bases). V gave up 3 bases and J gave up 4 bases, with 10 bases separating them. The CDR3 spans 14 residues. Germline CDR1 SNHLY, CDR2 FYNNEI.

The genes are TRBV27 and TRBJ1-2, with 7 bases that match TRBD1. The length of the CDR3 is 17 residues. J gave up 1 base and V 4 bases, and 12 bases lay outside the gene matches. Germline-derived CDR1 and CDR2 are MNHEY and SMNVEV (reference sequence). As DNA, the CDR3 is TGTGCCAGCAGTTCCGGACAGGCTCAATCACTTAACTATGGCTACACCTTC. Its protein product is CASSSGQAQSLNYGYTF.

The gene calls are TRBV6-5 and TRBJ2-3; 9 nucleotides line up with TRBD1. Germline values: CDR1 MNHEY, CDR2 SVGAGI. The CDR3 runs 15 residues. The V segment lost 3 bases and the J segment 3 bases; nucleotides outside the gene matches: 4. CDR3 amino acids: CASSYGDRVTDTQYF. CDR3 coding DNA: TGTGCCAGCAGTTATGGGGACAGGGTTACAGATACGCAGTATTTT.

The rearrangement links TRBV7-6 to TRBJ2-3; maybe TRBD2 (5 bases). The CDR3 length is 15 residues. Germline V gene sequence: CDR1 SGHVS, CDR2 FNYEAQ. V lost 5 bases and J lost 0, with 12 bases in between. This CDR3 reads CASSSSGISTDTQYF. CDR3 sequence (DNA): TGTGCCAGCAGCAGCAGCGGTATTAGCACAGATACGCAGTATTTT.

The chain has TRBV11-2 and TRBJ1-1, with D possibly being TRBD1 (5 bases). The CDR3 contains 15 residues. Trimming took off 6 bases at V and 5 bases at J, with 19 bases between the two ends. Germline-derived CDR1 and CDR2 are SGHAT and FQNNGV. CDR3 loop: CASSPSLGDGTEAFF. The CDR3 DNA reads TGTGCCAGCAGTCCCAGTTTAGGGGATGGGACTGAAGCTTTCTTT.

The chain links TRBV5-1 to TRBJ1-2, with TRBD1 matching over 8 bases. This CDR3 is 13 amino acids long. With 4 bases clipped from V and 6 bases from J, the junction kept 5 bases outside the gene matches. CDR1 and CDR2 (germline): SGHRS, YFSETQ. The CDR3 DNA is TGCGCCAGCAGCCGCGAGACAGGGGATGGCTACACCTTC. Translated, it gives CASSRETGDGYTF.

The chain recombines TRBV24-1 with TRBJ2-5; TRBD1 matches at 9 bases. Germline values: CDR1 KGHDR, CDR2 SFDVKD. This CDR3 contains 15 residues. V shed 2 bases, J shed 2 bases, and the junction held 2 bases outside the gene matches. The CDR3 region is CATSDSGQGQETQYF. In DNA, the CDR3 is TGTGCCACCAGTGATTCCGGACAGGGGCAAGAGACCCAGTACTTC.

The chain carries TRBV9 and TRBJ1-6, with a tentative D call TRBD1 (6 bases). The CDR3 covers 17 residues. The germline V and J ends were trimmed by 0 bases and 6 bases, with 16 bases remaining between them. Per the germline V gene, CDR1 is SGDLS and CDR2 is YYNGEE. The DNA of the CDR3 is TGTGCCAGCAGCGTAGAGTCAGGGGCAAAGAGTAATTCACCCCTCCACTTT. This gives the protein CASSVESGAKSNSPLHF.

The chain recombines TRBV6-5 with TRBJ2-1, with TRBD2 matching over 7 bases. The CDR3 consists of 15 residues. The V gene's germline CDR1 is MNHEY and CDR2 SVGAGI. V dropped 8 bases and J dropped 4; count of bases not matched to a gene: 11. The CDR3 sequence is CASRLGGRAYNEQFF. The CDR3 region has the DNA TGTGCCAGCCGATTGGGAGGGCGGGCATACAATGAGCAGTTCTTC.

This clone has a handful of counts. The chain links TRBV11-3 to TRBJ1-1; the match to TRBD1 covers 9 bases. V lost 1 base and J lost 4; bases outside the gene matches: 1. Germline loops: CDR1 SGHNT, CDR2 YENEEA. This CDR3 is 14 amino acids long. CDR3 protein: CASSLGTGATEAFF. CDR3 nucleotide sequence: TGTGCCAGCAGCTTAGGGACAGGGGCCACTGAAGCTTTCTTT.

The rearrangement joins TRBV24-1 to TRBJ2-1; 11 nucleotides align to TRBD1. V was pared by 4 bases and J by 7 bases, with 8 bases of the junction left unmatched. Germline V gene data show CDR1 as KGHDR and CDR2 as SFDVKD. This CDR3 spans 16 amino acids. The CDR3 DNA reads TGTGCCACCAGTGAAAACGGACAGGGGGCATGGAATGAGCAGTTCTTC. Protein product: CATSENGQGAWNEQFF.